The subject of this entry is one TCR beta chain. The antigen it binds to is not known. No base-level quality is on record; no much larger clone is a single base apart. The germline V gene sets CDR1 to SQVTM and CDR2 to ANQGSEA. The junction shows trimming of 6 bases on V and 8 bases on J, and the gene matches do not reach 8 bases of it. There are 13 amino acids in the CDR3, from cysteine to phenylalanine inclusive. Only the CDR3 portion is preserved as DNA: 39 bases, with reading frame beginning at the first base. The data belong to a study of T cells of healthy individuals listed by TCRdb under 2018. The receptor library was made with 5' RACE. Sequencing instrument: Illumina MiSeq. The raw public reads went through TCRdb reprocessing: fastp at Q25, MiXCR clone calling, in-frame beta chains kept. Rows merge per CDR3 protein into single entries with the most common DNA and genes. The sample yields about 96,000 distinct CDR3 sequences; 15% to 20% were counted once. Around 6.5% of the sample lies in the top ten.

The chain is made from TRBV29-1 and TRBJ1-4; the central 8 bases match TRBD1. The clonotype originates from a human donor in good health. CDR3 region: CSVQGAELEKLFF. The DNA is as follows: TGCAGCGTCCAGGGGGCCGAGCTGGAAAAACTGTTTTTT.